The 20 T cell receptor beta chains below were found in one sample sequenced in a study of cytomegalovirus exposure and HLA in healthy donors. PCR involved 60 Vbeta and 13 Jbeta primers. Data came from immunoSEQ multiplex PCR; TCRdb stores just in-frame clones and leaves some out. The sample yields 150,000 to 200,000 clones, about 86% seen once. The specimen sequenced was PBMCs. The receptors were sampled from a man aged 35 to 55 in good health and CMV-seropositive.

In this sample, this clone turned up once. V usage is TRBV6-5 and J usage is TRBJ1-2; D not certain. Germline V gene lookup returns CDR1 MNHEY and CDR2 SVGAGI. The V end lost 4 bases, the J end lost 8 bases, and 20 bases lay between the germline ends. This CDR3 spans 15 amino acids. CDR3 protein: CASSSQVGGTGGYTF. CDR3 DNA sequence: TGTGCCAGCAGTTCTCAGGTGGGAGGCACGGGAGGCTACACCTTC.

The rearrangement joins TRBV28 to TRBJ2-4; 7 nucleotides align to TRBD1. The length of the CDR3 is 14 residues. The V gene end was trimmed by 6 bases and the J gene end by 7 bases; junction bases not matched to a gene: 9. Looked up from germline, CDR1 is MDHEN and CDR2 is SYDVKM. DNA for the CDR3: TGTGCCAGCAGGGTAACAGGGGAGTGGAACATTCAGTACTTC. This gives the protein CASRVTGEWNIQYF.

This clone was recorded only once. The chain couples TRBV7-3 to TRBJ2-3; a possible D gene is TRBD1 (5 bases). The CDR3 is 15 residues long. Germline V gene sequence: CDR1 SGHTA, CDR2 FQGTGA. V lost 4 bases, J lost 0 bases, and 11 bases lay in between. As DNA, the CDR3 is TGTGCCAGCAGCTATAGCAAGGGGAGCACAGATACGCAGTATTTT. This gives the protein CASSYSKGSTDTQYF.

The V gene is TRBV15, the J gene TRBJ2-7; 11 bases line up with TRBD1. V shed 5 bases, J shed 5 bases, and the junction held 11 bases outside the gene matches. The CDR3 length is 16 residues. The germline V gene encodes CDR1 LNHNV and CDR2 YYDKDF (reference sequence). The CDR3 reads CATSRFGGQGVHEQYF. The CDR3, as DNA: TGTGCCACCAGCCGGTTCGGGGGACAGGGGGTTCACGAGCAGTACTTC.

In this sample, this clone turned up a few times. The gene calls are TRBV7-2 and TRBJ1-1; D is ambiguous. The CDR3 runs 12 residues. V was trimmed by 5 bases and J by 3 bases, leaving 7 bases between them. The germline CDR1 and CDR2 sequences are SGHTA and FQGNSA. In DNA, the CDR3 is TGTGCCAGCAGCCGGTCCCACACTGAAGCTTTCTTT. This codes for CASSRSHTEAFF. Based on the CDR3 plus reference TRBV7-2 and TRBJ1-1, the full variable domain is GAGVSQSPSNKVTEKGKDVELRCDPISGHTALYWYRQSLGQGLEFLIYFQGNSAPDKSGLPSDRFSAERTGGSVSTLTIQRTQQEDSAVYLCASSRSHTEAFFGQGTRLTVV.

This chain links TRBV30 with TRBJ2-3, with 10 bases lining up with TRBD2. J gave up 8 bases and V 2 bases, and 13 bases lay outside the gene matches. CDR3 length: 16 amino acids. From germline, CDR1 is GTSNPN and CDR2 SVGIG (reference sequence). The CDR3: CAWSPTSGNRWGTQYF. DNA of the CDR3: TGTGCCTGGAGTCCTACTAGCGGGAATCGATGGGGTACGCAGTATTTT. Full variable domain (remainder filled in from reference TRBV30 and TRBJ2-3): SQTIHQWPATLVQPVGSPLSLECTVEGTSNPNLYWYRQAAGRGLQLLFYSVGIGQISSEVPQNLSASRPQDRQFILSSKKLLLSDSGFYLCAWSPTSGNRWGTQYFGPGTRLTVL.

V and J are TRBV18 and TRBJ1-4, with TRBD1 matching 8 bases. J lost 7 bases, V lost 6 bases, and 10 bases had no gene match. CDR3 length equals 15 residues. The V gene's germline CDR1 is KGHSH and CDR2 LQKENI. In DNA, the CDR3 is TGTGCCAGCTCCCGGGACAGGTCCCGGGGTGAAAAACTGTTTTTT. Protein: CASSRDRSRGEKLFF.

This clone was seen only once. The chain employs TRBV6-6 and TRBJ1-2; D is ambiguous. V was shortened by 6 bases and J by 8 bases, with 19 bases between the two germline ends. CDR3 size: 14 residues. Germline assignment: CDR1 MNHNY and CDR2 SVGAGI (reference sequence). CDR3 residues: CASRTHWQVHGYTF. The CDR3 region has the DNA TGTGCCAGCAGAACCCATTGGCAGGTCCACGGCTACACCTTC.

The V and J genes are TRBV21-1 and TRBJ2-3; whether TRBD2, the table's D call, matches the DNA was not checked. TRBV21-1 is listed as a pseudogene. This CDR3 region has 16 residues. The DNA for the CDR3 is TGTGCCAGCAGCAAAGCAGCGGGAGACGGCACAGATACGCAGTATTTT. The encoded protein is CASSKAAGDGTDTQYF.

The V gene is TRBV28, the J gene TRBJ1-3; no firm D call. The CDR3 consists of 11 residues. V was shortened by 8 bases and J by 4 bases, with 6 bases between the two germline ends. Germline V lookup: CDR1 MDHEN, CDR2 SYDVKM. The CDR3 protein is CASHSGNTIYF. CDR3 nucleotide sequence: TGTGCCAGCCACAGCGGAAACACCATATATTTT.

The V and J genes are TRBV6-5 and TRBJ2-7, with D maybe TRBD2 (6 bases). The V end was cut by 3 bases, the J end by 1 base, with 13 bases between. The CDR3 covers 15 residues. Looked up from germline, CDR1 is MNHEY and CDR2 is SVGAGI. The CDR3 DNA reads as TGTGCCAGCAGTTATTTTAGCGGTCCATCCTACGAGCAGTACTTC. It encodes CASSYFSGPSYEQYF.

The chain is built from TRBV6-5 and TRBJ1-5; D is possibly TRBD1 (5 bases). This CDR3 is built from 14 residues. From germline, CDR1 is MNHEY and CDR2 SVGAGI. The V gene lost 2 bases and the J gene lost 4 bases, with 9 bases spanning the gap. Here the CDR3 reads CASSYGGVNQPQHF. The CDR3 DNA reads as TGTGCCAGCAGTTACGGAGGGGTGAATCAGCCCCAGCATTTT.

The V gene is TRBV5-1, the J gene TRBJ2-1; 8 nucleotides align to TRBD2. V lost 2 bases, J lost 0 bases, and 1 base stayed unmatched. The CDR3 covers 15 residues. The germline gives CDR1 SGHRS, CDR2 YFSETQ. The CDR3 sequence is CASSFSGISYNEQFF. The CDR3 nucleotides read TGCGCCAGCAGCTTTAGCGGGATCTCCTACAATGAGCAGTTCTTC.

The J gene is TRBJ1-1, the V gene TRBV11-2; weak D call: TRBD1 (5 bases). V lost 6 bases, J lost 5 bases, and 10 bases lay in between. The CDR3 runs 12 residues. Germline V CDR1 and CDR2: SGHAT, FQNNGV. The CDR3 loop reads CASRGGWTEAFF. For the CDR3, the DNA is TGTGCCAGCAGGGGGGGTTGGACTGAAGCTTTCTTT.

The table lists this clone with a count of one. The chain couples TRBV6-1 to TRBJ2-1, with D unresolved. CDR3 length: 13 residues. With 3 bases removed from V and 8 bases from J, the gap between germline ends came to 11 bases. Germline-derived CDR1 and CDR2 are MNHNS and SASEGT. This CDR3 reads CASSEHLDYEQFF. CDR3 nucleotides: TGTGCCAGCAGTGAGCATCTAGACTATGAGCAGTTCTTC.

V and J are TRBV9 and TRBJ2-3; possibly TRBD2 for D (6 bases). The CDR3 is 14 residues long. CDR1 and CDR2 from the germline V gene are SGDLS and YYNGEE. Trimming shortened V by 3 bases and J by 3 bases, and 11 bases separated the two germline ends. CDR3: CASSGVGGTDTQYF. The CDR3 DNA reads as TGTGCCAGCAGCGGGGTAGGAGGGACAGATACGCAGTATTTT.

Here the CDR3 DNA reads TGTTCCACCGGGACTAGCGGCTACGAGCAGTACTTC. As protein: CSTGTSGYEQYF. V and J are TRBV7-9 and TRBJ2-7, with 11 positions matching TRBD2. Germline V gene sequence: CDR1 SEHNR, CDR2 FQNEAQ (reference sequence). There are 12 residues in the CDR3.

DNA for the CDR3: TGTGCCAGTAGTCAGTCCTCCCGCGAGACCCAGTACTTC. This encodes CASSQSSRETQYF. The rearrangement links TRBV19 to TRBJ2-5, with D unresolved. The V and J ends lost 5 bases and 5 bases respectively, with 12 bases between them. CDR3 length: 13 amino acids. Germline V gene lookup returns CDR1 LNHDA and CDR2 SQIVND (reference sequence).

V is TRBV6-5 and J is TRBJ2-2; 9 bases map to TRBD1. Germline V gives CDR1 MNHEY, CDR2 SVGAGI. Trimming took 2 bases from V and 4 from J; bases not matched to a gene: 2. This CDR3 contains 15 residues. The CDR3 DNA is TGTGCCAGCAGTTACGGGACAGGGACCACCGGGGAGCTGTTTTTT. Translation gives CASSYGTGTTGELFF.

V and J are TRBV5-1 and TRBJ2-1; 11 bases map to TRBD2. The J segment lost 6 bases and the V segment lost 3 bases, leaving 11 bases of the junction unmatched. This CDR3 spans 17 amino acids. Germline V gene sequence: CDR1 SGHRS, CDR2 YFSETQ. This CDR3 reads CASSSLIAGGTINEQFF. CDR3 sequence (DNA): TGCGCCAGCAGCTCTCTAATAGCGGGAGGGACGATCAATGAGCAGTTCTTC.